The 3 T cell receptor beta chains below come from one sample, sequenced in a study of CD8 T cells in ankylosing spondylitis. TCRdb itself ran the 5' RACE reads through MiXCR, one entry per CDR3 protein. The table lists approximately 250,000 distinct CDR3 sequences, 10% of them singletons, with approximately 2.5% in the top ten. Sequenced input: blood, either unsorted or a sorted T cell fraction (not recorded which). Receptors originate from a male donor with ankylosing spondylitis or in good health (not recorded which).

This clonotype was found many times. The chain has TRBV19 and TRBJ1-1; no clear D gene. V lost 3 bases to trimming and J lost 5 bases, with 13 bases between them. This CDR3 spans 14 amino acids. From germline, CDR1 is LNHDA and CDR2 SQIVND (reference sequence). CDR3 nucleotide sequence: TGTGCCAGTAGTATGGACCACGCAGGAACTGAAGCTTTCTTT. It translates to CASSMDHAGTEAFF.

This clonotype was seen a handful of times. The V and J genes are TRBV6-1 and TRBJ2-5; tentatively, D is TRBD2 (5 bases). The CDR3 is 13 residues long. Germline loops: CDR1 MNHNS, CDR2 SASEGT. The V and J ends lost 3 bases and 5 bases respectively, with 10 bases between them. The CDR3 nucleotides are TGTGCCAGCAGTGACCGGGGTGAGGAGACCCAGTACTTC. Protein: CASSDRGEETQYF.

This clonotype has at least ten counts. V usage is TRBV12-3 or TRBV12-4 and J usage is TRBJ2-3; no clear D gene. Trimming removed 5 bases from V and 0 bases from J, with 15 bases in between. The CDR3 extends over 16 amino acids. The CDR3 nucleotides are TGTGCCAGCAGTCCCAGCGCAGCCTCTAGCACAGATACGCAGTATTTT. This translates into CASSPSAASSTDTQYF.